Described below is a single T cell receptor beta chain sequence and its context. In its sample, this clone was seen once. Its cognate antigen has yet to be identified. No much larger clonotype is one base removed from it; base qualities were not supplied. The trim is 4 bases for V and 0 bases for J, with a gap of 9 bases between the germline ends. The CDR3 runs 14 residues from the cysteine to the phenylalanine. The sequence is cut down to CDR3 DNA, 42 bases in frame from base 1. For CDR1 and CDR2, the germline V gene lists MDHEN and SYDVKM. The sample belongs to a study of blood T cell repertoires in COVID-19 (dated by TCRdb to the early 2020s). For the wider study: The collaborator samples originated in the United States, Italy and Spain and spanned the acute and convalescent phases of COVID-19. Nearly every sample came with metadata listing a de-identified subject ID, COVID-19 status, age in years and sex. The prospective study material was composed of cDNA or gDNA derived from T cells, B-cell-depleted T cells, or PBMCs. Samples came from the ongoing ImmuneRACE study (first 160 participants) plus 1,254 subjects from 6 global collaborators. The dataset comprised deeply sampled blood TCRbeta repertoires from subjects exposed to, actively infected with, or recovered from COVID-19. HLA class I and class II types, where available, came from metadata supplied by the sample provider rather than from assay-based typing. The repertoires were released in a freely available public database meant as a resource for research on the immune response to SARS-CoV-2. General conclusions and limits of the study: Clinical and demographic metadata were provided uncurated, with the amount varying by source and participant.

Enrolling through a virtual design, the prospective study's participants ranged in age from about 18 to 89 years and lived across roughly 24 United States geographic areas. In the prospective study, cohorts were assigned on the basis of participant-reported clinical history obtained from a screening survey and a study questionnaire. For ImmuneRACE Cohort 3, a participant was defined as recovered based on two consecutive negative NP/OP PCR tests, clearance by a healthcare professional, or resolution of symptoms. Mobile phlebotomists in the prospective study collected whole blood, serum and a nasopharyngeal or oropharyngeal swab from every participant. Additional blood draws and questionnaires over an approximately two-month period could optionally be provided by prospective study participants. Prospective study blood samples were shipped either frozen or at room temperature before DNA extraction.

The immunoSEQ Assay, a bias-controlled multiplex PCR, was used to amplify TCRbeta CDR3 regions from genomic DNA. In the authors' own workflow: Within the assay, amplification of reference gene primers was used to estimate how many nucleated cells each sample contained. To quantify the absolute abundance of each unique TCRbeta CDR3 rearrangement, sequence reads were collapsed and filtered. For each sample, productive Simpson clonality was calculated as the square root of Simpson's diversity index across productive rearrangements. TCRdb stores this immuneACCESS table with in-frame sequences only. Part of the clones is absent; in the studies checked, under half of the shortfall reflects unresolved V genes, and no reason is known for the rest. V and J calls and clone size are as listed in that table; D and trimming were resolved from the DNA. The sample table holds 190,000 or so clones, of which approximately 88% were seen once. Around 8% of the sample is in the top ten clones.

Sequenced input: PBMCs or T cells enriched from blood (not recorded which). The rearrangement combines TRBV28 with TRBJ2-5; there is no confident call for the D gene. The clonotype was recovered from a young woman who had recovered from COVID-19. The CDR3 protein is CASSWSVYQETQYF. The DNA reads TGTGCCAGCAGTTGGAGCGTTTACCAAGAGACCCAGTACTTC. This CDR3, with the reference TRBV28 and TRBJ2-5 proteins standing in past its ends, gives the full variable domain DVKVTQSSRYLVKRTGEKVFLECVQDMDHENMFWYRQDPGLGLRLIYFSYDVKMKEKGDIPEGYSVSREKKERFSLILESASTNQTSMYLCASSWSVYQETQYFGPGTRLLVL.